This is a list of T cell receptor beta chains from one sample in a study of T cell changes during pregnancy in multiple sclerosis. Profiled with immunoSEQ multiplex PCR; TCRdb holds only in-frame clones, not every one. The repertoire has 35,000 to 45,000 clones, around 90% of them found once; the top ten carry approximately 5%. The sample was peripheral blood, taken in the second trimester of pregnancy. The receptors were gathered from a female donor in good health, enrolled as a control in a pregnancy study. CDR3s include the opening cysteine and the closing phenylalanine or tryptophan. A D gene is named only where the DNA matches it firmly. Part of the rows lack a size; the others show once, few, many or a class for expanded clones.

>TRBJ1-2|TRBV20-1|NA|TRBD1
CSAKGGHGYTF
TGCAGTGCTAAAGGGGGCCATGGCTACACCTTC
>TRBJ2-5|TRBV6-1|NA|TRBD1
CASSFRGLGETQYF
TGTGCCAGCAGCTTCAGGGGGCTGGGCGAGACCCAGTACTTC
>TRBJ1-2|TRBV2|once|NA
CASPPQGPRGYTF
TGTGCCAGCCCCCCCCAGGGTCCCCGGGGCTACACCTTC
>TRBJ1-4|TRBV5-1|NA|NA
CASSLRGGNEKLFF
TGCGCCAGCAGCCTCAGGGGCGGCAATGAAAAACTGTTTTTT
>TRBJ1-1|TRBV7-2|NA|TRBD1
CASSGTGDLATEAFF
TGTGCCAGCAGCGGTACAGGGGATTTGGCCACTGAAGCTTTCTTT
>TRBJ1-2|TRBV7-9|NA|NA
CASSFTDYGYTF
TGTGCCAGCAGCTTTACGGACTATGGCTACACCTTC
>TRBJ2-7|TRBV27|NA|TRBD1
CASRPGTGGYEQYF
TGTGCCAGCAGGCCCGGGACAGGGGGCTACGAGCAGTACTTC
>TRBJ2-3|TRBV23-1|NA|NA
CASSPGTYTKMYTDTQYF
TGCGCCAGCAGTCCCGGGACATATACGAAGATGTACACAGATACGCAGTATTTT
>TRBJ2-7|TRBV7-2|NA|NA
CASSLPGYEQYF
TGTGCCAGCAGCTTACCGGGCTACGAGCAGTACTTC
>TRBJ1-2|TRBV19|NA|TRBD1
CASSIDAGQLLYGYTF
TGTGCCAGTAGTATAGATGCGGGACAGCTTCTCTATGGCTACACCTTC
>TRBJ1-5|TRBV12-5|NA|TRBD1
CASGLTVQGAGQPQHF
TGTGCTAGTGGTTTGACGGTACAGGGGGCGGGTCAGCCCCAGCATTTT
>TRBJ1-1|TRBV18|NA|TRBD1
CASSPRQGPRNTEAFF
TGTGCCAGCTCCCCAAGACAGGGTCCACGGAACACTGAAGCTTTCTTT
>TRBJ2-7|TRBV5-1|NA|NA
CASSPSWDSPAYEQYF
TGCGCCAGCAGCCCATCGTGGGACTCCCCCGCCTACGAGCAGTACTTC
>TRBJ1-2|TRBV30|few|NA
CASRQDYGYTF
TGTGCCTCCCGACAAGACTATGGCTACACCTTC
>TRBJ1-2|TRBV6-6|NA|TRBD1
CASSQTDRAFYYGYTF
TGTGCCAGCAGTCAAACGGACAGGGCTTTTTACTATGGCTACACCTTC
>TRBJ2-3|TRBV29-1|NA|NA
CSVVGGAKGADTQYF
TGCAGCGTTGTAGGGGGGGCTAAAGGGGCAGATACGCAGTATTTT
>TRBJ2-7|TRBV18|NA|NA
CASSPQRSSNEQYF
TGTGCCAGCTCACCACAAAGGTCTAGCAACGAGCAGTACTTC
>TRBJ2-1|TRBV4-3|NA|TRBD2
CASSPSGGGVNSEQFF
TGCGCCAGCAGCCCCTCGGGCGGGGGGGTAAATAGTGAGCAGTTCTTC
>TRBJ2-3|TRBV6-4|NA|NA
CASTPRGVLSTDTQYF
TGTGCCAGCACCCCCCGCGGTGTGCTAAGCACAGATACGCAGTATTTT
>TRBJ1-5|TRBV2|once|NA
CASRAGRGDQPQHF
TGTGCCAGCAGGGCCGGGCGGGGGGATCAGCCCCAGCATTTT
>TRBJ1-1|TRBV30|few|NA
CAWSLGVMNTEAFF
TGTGCCTGGAGTCTAGGGGTTATGAACACTGAAGCTTTCTTT
>TRBJ2-7|TRBV2|NA|NA
CASRALLASVYEQYF
TGTGCCAGCAGGGCCCTTTTGGCGAGCGTCTACGAGCAGTACTTC
>TRBJ1-5|TRBV19|NA|NA
CASSLANQPQHF
TGTGCCAGTAGTCTGGCCAATCAGCCCCAGCATTTT
>TRBJ1-6|TRBV30|NA|NA
CASGGFNSPLHF
TGTGCTTCCGGAGGGTTTAATTCACCCCTCCACTTT
>TRBJ1-1|TRBV7-9|once|NA
CASSGHVRDTEAFF
TGTGCCAGCAGCGGCCACGTCCGGGACACTGAAGCTTTCTTT
>TRBJ1-1|TRBV5-1|NA|TRBD1
CASSWGGTGGSNEAFF
TGCGCCAGCAGCTGGGGGGGGACAGGGGGCTCAAACGAAGCTTTCTTT
>TRBJ1-6|TRBV5-1|NA|TRBD1
CASSHGTGSYNSPLHF
TGCGCCAGCAGCCATGGGACAGGCTCCTATAATTCACCCCTCCACTTT
>TRBJ2-4|TRBV30|NA|TRBD1
CAWSQGAGNIQYF
TGTGCCTGGAGCCAGGGGGCAGGAAACATTCAGTACTTC
>TRBJ2-5|TRBV19|NA|TRBD2
CASSIWLAEETQYF
TGTGCCAGTAGTATCTGGCTAGCGGAAGAGACCCAGTACTTC
>TRBJ2-1|TRBV30|NA|NA
CAFASEGRSNEQFF
TGTGCTTTTGCCTCGGAGGGCCGAAGCAATGAGCAGTTCTTC
>TRBJ1-1|TRBV5-8|NA|NA
CASSLRVNTEAFF
TGTGCCAGCAGCTTGCGGGTGAACACTGAAGCTTTCTTT
>TRBJ1-1|TRBV7-2|NA|NA
CASSRGQNEAFF
TGTGCCAGCAGCCGCGGACAAAATGAAGCTTTCTTT
>TRBJ2-2|TRBV5-1|NA|TRBD1
CASSPGGVNTGELFF
TGCGCCAGCAGCCCAGGGGGAGTCAACACCGGGGAGCTGTTTTTT
>TRBJ1-1|TRBV5-8|NA|NA
CASWVGAEAFF
TGTGCCAGCTGGGTGGGCGCTGAAGCTTTCTTT
>TRBJ1-1|TRBV2|NA|NA
CASSLAGNTEAFF
TGTGCCAGCAGTCTCGCAGGGAACACTGAAGCTTTCTTT
>TRBJ2-3|TRBV7-2|NA|NA
CASSSRRDSSDTQYF
TGTGCCAGCAGCTCAAGGCGGGACAGCTCAGATACGCAGTATTTT
>TRBJ1-2|TRBV7-9|NA|TRBD1
CASSLPRQGEDYGYTF
TGTGCCAGCAGCTTGCCTCGACAGGGTGAGGACTATGGCTACACCTTC
>TRBJ1-5|TRBV2|NA|TRBD1
CASRSGQSNQPQHF
TGTGCCAGCAGGTCGGGACAGAGCAATCAGCCCCAGCATTTT
>TRBJ2-2|TRBV6-5|NA|TRBD1
CASSYSPTGSAGELFF
TGTGCCAGCAGTTACTCGCCGACAGGGTCCGCCGGGGAGCTGTTTTTT
>TRBJ1-2|TRBV10-3|NA|NA
CAISVPGDGYTF
TGTGCCATCAGTGTACCGGGGGACGGCTACACCTTC
>TRBJ2-4|TRBV2|NA|NA
CASTGQTGVGIQYF
TGTGCCAGCACGGGCCAGACCGGGGTGGGCATTCAGTACTTC
>TRBJ1-5|TRBV28|NA|TRBD1
CASRIAGTVTNQPQHF
TGTGCCAGCAGAATCGCCGGGACAGTTACCAATCAGCCCCAGCATTTT
>TRBJ2-1|TRBV6-6|NA|NA
CASRPAGGTGEQFF
TGTGCCAGCAGACCCGCAGGGGGGACGGGTGAGCAGTTCTTC
>TRBJ2-7|TRBV29-1|NA|NA
CSVDGSSAYEQYF
TGCAGCGTTGATGGTTCGTCGGCCTACGAGCAGTACTTC
>TRBJ2-1|TRBV5-4|NA|TRBD1
CASSGTGVSHNEQFF
TGTGCCAGCAGCGGGACAGGGGTCTCCCACAATGAGCAGTTCTTC